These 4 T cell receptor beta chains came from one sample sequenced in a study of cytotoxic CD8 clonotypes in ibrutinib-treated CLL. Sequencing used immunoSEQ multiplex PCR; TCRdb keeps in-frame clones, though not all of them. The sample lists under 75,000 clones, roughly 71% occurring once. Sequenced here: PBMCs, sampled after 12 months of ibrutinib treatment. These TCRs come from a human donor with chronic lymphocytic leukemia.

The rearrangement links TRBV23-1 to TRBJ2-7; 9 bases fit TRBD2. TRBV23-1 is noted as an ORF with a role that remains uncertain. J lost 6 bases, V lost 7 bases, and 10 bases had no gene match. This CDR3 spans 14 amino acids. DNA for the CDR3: TGCGCCAGCATAGCGGGAGAGGGGAAAACCGAGCAGTACTTC. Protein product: CASIAGEGKTEQYF.

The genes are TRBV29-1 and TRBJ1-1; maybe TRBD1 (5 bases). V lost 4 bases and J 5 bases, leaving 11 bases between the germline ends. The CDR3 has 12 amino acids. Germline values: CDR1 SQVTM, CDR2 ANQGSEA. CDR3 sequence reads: CSVGLRGTEAFF. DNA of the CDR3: TGCAGCGTTGGGCTTCGGGGGACTGAAGCTTTCTTT.

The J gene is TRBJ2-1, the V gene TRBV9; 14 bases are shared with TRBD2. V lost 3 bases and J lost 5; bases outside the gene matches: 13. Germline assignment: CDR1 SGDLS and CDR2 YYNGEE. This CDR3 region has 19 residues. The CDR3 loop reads CASSDRLAGGSIPNNEQFF. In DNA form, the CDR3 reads TGTGCCAGCAGCGACCGACTAGCGGGAGGGTCAATCCCCAACAATGAGCAGTTCTTC.

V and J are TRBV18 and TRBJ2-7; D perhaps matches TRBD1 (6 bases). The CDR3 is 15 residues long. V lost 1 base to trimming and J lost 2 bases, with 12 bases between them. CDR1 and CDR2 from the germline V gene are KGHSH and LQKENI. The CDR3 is CASSPLHPGAYEQYF. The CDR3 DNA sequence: TGTGCCAGCTCACCACTTCATCCAGGGGCCTACGAGCAGTACTTC.